Shown below are 29 T cell receptor beta chains from a single sample sequenced in a study of shared clonotypes between healthy human individuals. TCRdb keeps only in-frame clones here, not all; method: immunoSEQ multiplex PCR. Of 2 million to 2.5 million clones listed, 85% to 95% are singletons. Sequenced: naive CD4+ T cells sorted from blood. The subset is: CD45RA+ positively selected. All receptors come from a man between 18 and 29 years old in good health.

J is TRBJ2-7 and V is TRBV2; a weak D match, TRBD2 (5 bases). Trimming removed 4 bases from V and 7 bases from J, with 14 bases in between. Germline V CDR1 and CDR2: SNHLY, FYNNEI. This CDR3 has 13 amino acids. The DNA for the CDR3 is TGTGCCAGCAGTGTAGCGTCCTTCGGGGAGCAGTACTTC. This translates into CASSVASFGEQYF.

The V gene is TRBV7-3, the J gene TRBJ2-2; D is ambiguous. Trimming stripped 2 bases from V and 5 bases from J, with 15 bases between. The V gene's germline CDR1 is SGHTA and CDR2 FQGTGA. CDR3 length equals 16 residues. CDR3 region: CASSLPRTGGTGELFF. The DNA for the CDR3 is TGTGCCAGCAGCTTACCCCGGACGGGTGGTACCGGGGAGCTGTTTTTT.

Concerning this clone: The identical CDR3 is also encoded by other nucleotide sequences in the sample. This chain uses TRBV5-1 with TRBJ1-1; D is undetermined. CDR3 length equals 14 residues. The ends were cut back, 1 base at V and 5 bases at J, with 12 bases in the middle. Germline CDR1 SGHRS, CDR2 YFSETQ. CDR3 nucleotides: TGCGCCAGCAGCTTGCTGGCAGAAAATACTGAAGCTTTCTTT. Translating it yields CASSLLAENTEAFF.

This clone occurred once. The chain combines TRBV29-1 with TRBJ2-7; TRBD2 aligns across 13 bases. Looked up from germline, CDR1 is SQVTM and CDR2 is ANQGSEA. J lost 11 bases, V lost 5 bases, and 9 bases had no gene match. This CDR3 has 13 amino acids. The CDR3 here is CSVCRTSGRDKYF. The CDR3, as DNA: TGCAGCGTTTGTAGGACTAGCGGGAGAGATAAGTACTTC.

The chain joins TRBV2 to TRBJ2-3; tentatively, D is TRBD2 (7 bases). The CDR3 runs to 13 residues. The germline V and J ends were trimmed by 6 bases and 4 bases, with 11 bases remaining between them. The germline V gene encodes CDR1 SNHLY and CDR2 FYNNEI. The CDR3 DNA reads TGTGCCAGCAGGACGGGGGGCCCAGATACGCAGTATTTT. Residues: CASRTGGPDTQYF.

This chain joins TRBV28 and TRBJ1-2; no definite D call. The germline CDR1 and CDR2 sequences are MDHEN and SYDVKM. The ends were cut back, 2 bases at V and 4 bases at J, with 11 bases in the middle. This CDR3 spans 14 amino acids. In DNA form, the CDR3 reads TGTGCCAGCAGTTTAGGAACATTCTTCTATGGCTACACCTTC. Amino acids: CASSLGTFFYGYTF.

The gene calls are TRBV7-9 and TRBJ2-7, with 7 bases identical to TRBD1. V was pared by 4 bases and J by 2 bases, with 5 bases of the junction left unmatched. Germline loops: CDR1 SEHNR, CDR2 FQNEAQ (reference sequence). The length of the CDR3 is 14 residues. The CDR3 coding sequence is TGTGCCAGCAGCTCCAGGGGGTCCACCTACGAGCAGTACTTC. Amino acid sequence: CASSSRGSTYEQYF.

This chain joins TRBV28 and TRBJ1-4; tentative D call: TRBD1 (6 bases). V lost 4 bases and J 5 bases, leaving 11 bases between the germline ends. Germline lookup yields CDR1 MDHEN and CDR2 SYDVKM. The CDR3 has 14 residues. The CDR3 nucleotides are TGTGCCAGCAGTTATGCAGGGGCAAATGAAAAACTGTTTTTT. It encodes CASSYAGANEKLFF.

The chain joins TRBV5-6 to TRBJ1-3, with TRBD1 matching 10 bases. The CDR3 consists of 15 residues. Germline CDR1 SGHDT, CDR2 YYEEEE. V was pared by 2 bases and J by 7 bases, with 6 bases of the junction left unmatched. The chain's CDR3 is CASSFSRTGGNTIYF. The CDR3 DNA reads TGTGCCAGCAGCTTTTCCCGGACAGGGGGTAACACCATATATTTT.

The gene calls are TRBV14 and TRBJ1-3, with D unclear. CDR1 is SGHDN, CDR2 FVKESK, per germline. V was pared by 4 bases and J by 2 bases, with 12 bases between. The CDR3 is made up of 15 amino acids. DNA for the CDR3: TGTGCCAGCAGCCGATTTGTGGGTCCTGGAAACACCATATATTTT. Translation gives CASSRFVGPGNTIYF.

This rearrangement joins TRBV7-2 to TRBJ1-5; D is undetermined. The length of the CDR3 is 15 residues. The V gene lost 5 bases and the J gene lost 4 bases, with 15 bases spanning the gap. Per germline, CDR1 SGHTA and CDR2 FQGNSA. The CDR3 DNA reads as TGTGCCAGCAGCCCAGGACCGCTGGGGAATCAGCCCCAGCATTTT. As protein: CASSPGPLGNQPQHF.

The chain combines TRBV5-1 with TRBJ1-1, with D unclear. The CDR3 has 15 residues. The germline V and J ends were trimmed by 0 bases and 1 base, with 10 bases remaining between them. Looked up from germline, CDR1 is SGHRS and CDR2 is YFSETQ. CDR3 sequence (DNA): TGCGCCAGCAGCTTGGGGTCTCGGGGGAACACTGAAGCTTTCTTT. As protein: CASSLGSRGNTEAFF.

The CDR3 DNA reads as TGTGCCAGCAGCCCAGGCGGGGGGAGGGCAGATACGCAGTATTTT. It encodes CASSPGGGRADTQYF. The chain joins TRBV7-6 to TRBJ2-3, with TRBD2 matching over 8 bases. Trimming at V came to 5 bases and at J to 4 bases, leaving 8 bases not matched to a gene. This CDR3 comprises 15 residues. Germline V gene sequence: CDR1 SGHVS, CDR2 FNYEAQ.

The chain joins TRBV5-6 to TRBJ2-6; tentative D call: TRBD1 (6 bases). The CDR3 extends over 17 amino acids. V was pared by 4 bases and J by 4 bases, with 18 bases between. CDR1 and CDR2 (germline): SGHDT, YYEEEE. The CDR3 DNA follows: TGTGCCAGCAGCGAGAGGGGGACGGGGAAAGGGGCCAACGTCCTGACTTTC. Translation: CASSERGTGKGANVLTF.

This clone was observed a few times. This chain links TRBV15 with TRBJ2-7, with TRBD1 identical over 8 bases. V lost 3 bases and J lost 5; bases outside the gene matches: 6. The CDR3 runs to 14 residues. CDR1 is LNHNV, CDR2 YYDKDF, per germline (reference sequence). CDR3 DNA: TGTGCCACCAGCAGTGGACAGGGTAGACACGAGCAGTACTTC. Translation: CATSSGQGRHEQYF.

The CDR3 is CAWSPQLGYGNTIYF. The CDR3, as DNA: TGTGCCTGGAGTCCGCAGCTCGGTTATGGAAACACCATATATTTT. The J gene is TRBJ1-3, the V gene TRBV30; D is uncertain. With 2 bases removed from V and 3 bases from J, the gap between germline ends came to 14 bases. CDR1 GTSNPN and CDR2 SVGIG come from the germline V gene (reference sequence). CDR3 size: 15 residues.

This clone was recorded once. The chain links TRBV7-2 to TRBJ2-7; D is unclear. Trimming cost V 3 bases and J 3 bases, with 9 bases left between them. The CDR3 totals 13 residues. Germline loops: CDR1 SGHTA, CDR2 FQGNSA. The CDR3 sequence: CASSFSPGYEQYF. In nucleotides, the CDR3 is TGTGCCAGCAGCTTTTCCCCGGGCTACGAGCAGTACTTC.

This clone occurred once. The rearrangement links TRBV11-1 to TRBJ1-1; 7 bases line up with TRBD1. The CDR3 totals 15 residues. Trimming at V came to 2 bases and at J to 5 bases, leaving 8 bases not matched to a gene. Germline-derived CDR1 and CDR2 are SGHAT and FQDESV (reference sequence). The CDR3 DNA reads TGTGCCAGCAGCTTACACACCGCAGGGGGGACTGAAGCTTTCTTT. Protein: CASSLHTAGGTEAFF.

The chain recombines TRBV5-1 with TRBJ2-2, with D unclear. The CDR3 extends over 11 amino acids. Germline assignment: CDR1 SGHRS and CDR2 YFSETQ. The V gene lost 4 bases and the J gene lost 6 bases, with 4 bases spanning the gap. CDR3 nucleotide sequence: TGCGCCAGCAGCCCCTCCGGGGAGCTGTTTTTT. Translation: CASSPSGELFF.

This CDR3 reads CASSLEWWTGGVGANVLTF. In DNA, the CDR3 is TGTGCCAGCAGCTTAGAATGGTGGACAGGGGGCGTCGGGGCCAACGTCCTGACTTTC. The chain combines TRBV7-2 with TRBJ2-6; 11 nucleotides line up with TRBD1. This CDR3 is built from 19 residues. Per the germline V gene, CDR1 is SGHTA and CDR2 is FQGNSA. V gave up 1 base and J gave up 4 bases; unmatched junction bases: 9. Complete variable domain (other parts from reference TRBV7-2 and TRBJ2-6): GAGVSQSPSNKVTEKGKDVELRCDPISGHTALYWYRQSLGQGLEFLIYFQGNSAPDKSGLPSDRFSAERTGGSVSTLTIQRTQQEDSAVYLCASSLEWWTGGVGANVLTFGAGSRLTVL.

The gene calls are TRBV5-4 and TRBJ2-2; 11 bases are shared with TRBD2. V lost 0 bases, J lost 11 bases, and 6 bases stayed unmatched. The CDR3 totals 15 residues. The germline V gene has CDR1 SGHNT and CDR2 YYREEE (reference sequence). The CDR3 region has the DNA TGTGCCAGCAGCTTGGTCGGTAGCGGGGGGGAAGAGCTGTTTTTT. Protein sequence: CASSLVGSGGEELFF.

The chain employs TRBV2 and TRBJ1-6; no firm D call. The CDR3 is 14 residues long. In germline, CDR1 is SNHLY, CDR2 FYNNEI. V was trimmed by 6 bases and J by 1 base, leaving 7 bases between them. CDR3 coding DNA: TGTGCCAGCAGCGACGGGTCCTATAATTCACCCCTCCACTTT. Its translation is CASSDGSYNSPLHF.

V and J are TRBV11-2 and TRBJ1-2; 7 bases align to TRBD1. V lost 1 base, J lost 7 bases, and 3 bases stayed unmatched. The germline V gene encodes CDR1 SGHAT and CDR2 FQNNGV. The CDR3 covers 13 residues. CDR3 loop: CASSLAGGAGYTF. CDR3 nucleotides: TGTGCCAGCAGCTTAGCAGGGGGTGCTGGCTACACCTTC.

The V gene is TRBV12-5, the J gene TRBJ2-4; no firm D call. V shed 2 bases and J shed 7 bases, with 18 bases lying between them. The CDR3 extends over 16 amino acids. Germline V gene lookup returns CDR1 LGHNT and CDR2 FRNRAP. The CDR3 region has the DNA TGTGCTAGTGGTTTGAAAAGCGAGCTATATGGGAACATTCAGTACTTC. Translation: CASGLKSELYGNIQYF.

On this clone itself: In the same sample, other DNA sequences code for this CDR3. The genes are TRBV7-2 and TRBJ2-7; TRBD2 aligns across 9 bases. CDR1 is SGHTA, CDR2 FQGNSA, per germline. The CDR3 runs 13 residues. With 2 bases clipped from V and 4 bases from J, the junction kept 0 bases outside the gene matches. CDR3 in amino acids: CASSLLAGYEQYF. The CDR3 region has the DNA TGTGCCAGCAGCTTACTAGCGGGGTACGAGCAGTACTTC.

The chain uses TRBV6-1 and TRBJ2-2, with unresolved D. CDR3 length: 13 residues. The V end was cut by 6 bases, the J end by 8 bases, with 13 bases between. In germline, CDR1 is MNHNS, CDR2 SASEGT. DNA for the CDR3: TGTGCCAGCAGCCTCCTGATAAAGGGGGAGCTGTTTTTT. The encoded protein is CASSLLIKGELFF.

The chain uses TRBV5-4 and TRBJ1-2; perhaps TRBD1 as D (6 bases). The germline gives CDR1 SGHNT, CDR2 YYREEE (reference sequence). The CDR3 length is 17 residues. V was cut by 4 bases and J by 0 bases, with 19 bases left in between. The CDR3 DNA follows: TGTGCCAGCAGCCCGGGAGATAGGGCAGGGGCTAACTATGGCTACACCTTC. Protein: CASSPGDRAGANYGYTF.

The chain is built from TRBV6-6 and TRBJ2-7; D is uncertain. The length of the CDR3 is 13 residues. The germline V and J ends were trimmed by 6 bases and 3 bases, with 12 bases remaining between them. Per germline, CDR1 MNHNY and CDR2 SVGAGI (reference sequence). CDR3 nucleotides: TGTGCCAGCAGCCCAAACGGCCTCTACGAGCAGTACTTC. Encoded protein: CASSPNGLYEQYF.

The chain combines TRBV19 with TRBJ1-1; no clear D. There are 13 residues in the CDR3. Trimming removed 5 bases at V and 8 bases at J, with 15 bases between. Germline-derived CDR1 and CDR2 are LNHDA and SQIVND (reference sequence). CDR3 nucleotides: TGTGCCAGTAGTTCTACGGGGAGTGCCGAAGCTTTCTTT. Its protein is CASSSTGSAEAFF.